This T cell receptor (beta chain) is from a study of T-cell memory formation after mild COVID-19. Study information: Most TCR clusters belonged to a single donor.

V lost 0 bases and J 1 base, leaving 9 bases between the germline ends. The CDR3 spans 15 residues. The germline CDR1 and CDR2 sequences are LGHDT and YNNKEL (reference sequence). Libraries for TCRalpha and TCRbeta carried sample barcodes and unique molecular identifiers via 5'RACE. TCRdb used MiXCR to reprocess the 5' RACE reads, holding one entry per CDR3 protein. The table shows about 55,000 distinct CDR3 sequences, with 28% occurring only once. Only a few counts were recorded for this clonotype. The receptor comes from a man in his late teens or twenties who had mild COVID-19 (a few samples of this study predate the infection). Cell type and time point are not known. The V and J genes are TRBV3-1 and TRBJ1-2; no reliable D call. Sample: PBMCs or a T cell subset sorted from them (not recorded which). The CDR3 loop is CASSQDVGFNYGYTF. The DNA of the CDR3 is TGTGCCAGCAGCCAAGATGTCGGCTTTAACTATGGCTACACCTTC.